Sequencing of this T cell receptor beta chain was carried out in a study of cytomegalovirus exposure and HLA in healthy donors. Study outcomes and limitations: The authors enumerated over 150 TCR beta chains as linked to cytomegalovirus. Exclusion as indistinguishable affected some V segments, including TRBV6-2 and TRBV6-3.

Both 60 Vbeta primers and 13 Jbeta primers went into the PCR. The protocol was immunoSEQ multiplex PCR, while the TCRdb copy is restricted to in-frame clones and leaves out a portion. The sample holds some 90,000 clones, approximately 70% seen once. Germline values: CDR1 SGHTA, CDR2 FQGNSA. Trimming at V came to 2 bases and at J to 6 bases, leaving 1 base not matched to a gene. The CDR3 consists of 13 residues. About this clone itself: Its antigen is not known.

The sequence was collected from a man between 50 and 59 years old in good health and CMV-seronegative. The gene calls are TRBV7-2 and TRBJ1-5; 7 positions match TRBD1. Sequencing used PBMCs. This CDR3 reads CASSLRGRQPQHF. CDR3 coding DNA: TGTGCCAGCAGCTTAAGGGGGCGTCAGCCCCAGCATTTT.